The 5 T cell receptor beta chains below come from one sample, sequenced in a study of T cells in localized non-small cell lung cancer (dated by TCRdb to the early 2020s). The receptor library was made with the immunoSEQ multiplex PCR assay. Held by TCRdb, this immuneACCESS table contains in-frame sequences only and omits some clones. Under half of the omission traces to an unresolved V gene where checked; the cause of the rest is unknown. The sample table shows tens of thousands of clones, and 80% to 90% are seen once. About a fifth of the sample is held by the ten biggest clonotypes. The input for sequencing was peripheral blood, taken before any cancer treatment. Receptors were obtained from a male donor aged 60 or over with stage III squamous cell lung carcinoma.

The chain joins TRBV5-1 to TRBJ2-7, with TRBD2 matching over 11 bases. V was pared by 2 bases and J by 0 bases, with 7 bases of the junction left unmatched. Germline-derived CDR1 and CDR2 are SGHRS and YFSETQ. CDR3 length: 17 residues. This CDR3 is CASSLTLAGGHSYEQYF. In nucleotides, the CDR3 is TGCGCCAGCAGCTTAACCCTAGCGGGGGGCCACTCCTACGAGCAGTACTTC.

V and J are TRBV11-2 and TRBJ2-7; 9 bases line up with TRBD1. Germline V gene lookup returns CDR1 SGHAT and CDR2 FQNNGV. The CDR3 runs 14 residues. V dropped 5 bases and J dropped 6; count of bases not matched to a gene: 8. CDR3 residues: CASSPRTGESEQYF. CDR3 coding DNA: TGTGCCAGCAGCCCACGGACAGGGGAAAGCGAGCAGTACTTC. The full variable domain, in which reference TRBV11-2 and TRBJ2-7 provide the parts outside the CDR3, is EAGVAQSPRYKIIEKRQSVAFWCNPISGHATLYWYQQILGQGPKLLIQFQNNGVVDDSQLPKDRFSAERLKGVDSTLKIQPAKLEDSAVYLCASSPRTGESEQYFGPGTRLTVT.

The chain combines TRBV18 with TRBJ1-2; the match to TRBD1 covers 8 bases. The CDR3 extends over 12 amino acids. V was clipped by 8 bases and J by 8 bases; unmatched bases: 7. Germline V gives CDR1 KGHSH, CDR2 LQKENI. CDR3 DNA sequence: TGTGCCAGCGACAGGGGAGAGTTGGGCTACACCTTC. Its protein is CASDRGELGYTF.

This chain connects TRBV6-5 to TRBJ1-4; a possible D gene is TRBD1 (5 bases). Germline assignment: CDR1 MNHEY and CDR2 SVGAGI. The V end was cut by 4 bases, the J end by 8 bases, with 20 bases between. The CDR3 is 16 residues long. The CDR3 bases are TGTGCCAGCAGTTTCCGAAACCCGGGGACGGGGGAAAAACTGTTTTTT. Translating it yields CASSFRNPGTGEKLFF.

The chain has TRBV25-1 and TRBJ2-6; 7 bases align to TRBD1. Germline V CDR1 and CDR2: MGHDK, SYGVNS. This CDR3 is 17 amino acids long. The trim removed 6 bases at V and 0 bases at J, leaving 8 bases unmatched. The CDR3 sequence: CASSPERGLSGANVLTF. The CDR3 DNA reads as TGTGCCAGCAGCCCGGAGAGGGGGCTCTCTGGGGCCAACGTCCTGACTTTC.